This T cell receptor (beta chain) was recovered during a study of T cells after yellow fever vaccination. One entry per CDR3 protein, called by TCRdb with MiXCR from the 5' RACE reads. This sample has hundreds of thousands of distinct CDR3 sequences, with approximately 18% found just once. Findings of the study overall: Researchers cautioned that FACS-sorted repertoires could harbor abundant clonotypes contaminating from the bulk population. The booster response re-showed most primary clones: approximately 95% CD4, more than 80% CD8.

As for this clonotype: The antigen is undetermined.

Germline V gene lookup returns CDR1 LNHNV and CDR2 YYDKDF (reference sequence). The CDR3 is 16 amino acids. V lost 6 bases, J lost 3 bases, and 12 bases stayed unmatched. This specimen consisted of PBMCs, obtained before the yellow fever booster vaccination. The chain recombines TRBV15 with TRBJ2-7; 9 positions agree with TRBD2. This TCR derives from a young man who received the YFV17D yellow fever vaccine. DNA of the CDR3: TGTGCCACCAGGGGCTACGTAGCGGGGGAGATCTACGAGCAGTACTTC. Encoded protein: CATRGYVAGEIYEQYF. Combining the CDR3 with reference TRBV15 and TRBJ2-7 gives the whole variable domain DAMVIQNPRYQVTQFGKPVTLSCSQTLNHNVMYWYQQKSSQAPKLLFHYYDKDFNNEADTPDNFQSRRPNTSFCFLDIRSPGLGDTAMYLCATRGYVAGEIYEQYFGPGTRLTVT.